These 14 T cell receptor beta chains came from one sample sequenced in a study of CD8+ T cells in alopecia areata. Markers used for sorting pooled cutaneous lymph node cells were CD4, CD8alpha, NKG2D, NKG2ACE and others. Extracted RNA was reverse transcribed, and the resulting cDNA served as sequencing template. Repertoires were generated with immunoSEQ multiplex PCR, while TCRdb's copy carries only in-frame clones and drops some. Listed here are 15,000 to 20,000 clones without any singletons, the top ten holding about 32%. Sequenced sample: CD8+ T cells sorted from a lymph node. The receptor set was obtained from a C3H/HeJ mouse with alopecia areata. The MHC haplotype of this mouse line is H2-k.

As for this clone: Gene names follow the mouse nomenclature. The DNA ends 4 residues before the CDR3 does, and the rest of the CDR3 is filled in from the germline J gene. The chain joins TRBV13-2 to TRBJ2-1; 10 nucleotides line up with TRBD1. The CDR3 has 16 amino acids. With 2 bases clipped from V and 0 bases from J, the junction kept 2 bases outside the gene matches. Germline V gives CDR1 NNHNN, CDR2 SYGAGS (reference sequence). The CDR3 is CASGEGTGDNYAEQFF. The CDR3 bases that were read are TGTGCCAGCGGTGAAGGGACAGGGGATAACTATGCT.

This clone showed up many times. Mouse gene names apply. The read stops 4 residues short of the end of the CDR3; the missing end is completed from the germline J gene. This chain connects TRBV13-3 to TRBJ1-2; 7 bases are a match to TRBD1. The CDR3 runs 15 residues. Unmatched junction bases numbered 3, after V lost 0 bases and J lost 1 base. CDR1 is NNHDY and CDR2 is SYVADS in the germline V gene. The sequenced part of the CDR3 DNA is TGTGCCAGCAGTGATGTGGGACAGAAAAACTCC. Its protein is CASSDVGQKNS. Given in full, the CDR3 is CASSDVGQKNSDYTF.

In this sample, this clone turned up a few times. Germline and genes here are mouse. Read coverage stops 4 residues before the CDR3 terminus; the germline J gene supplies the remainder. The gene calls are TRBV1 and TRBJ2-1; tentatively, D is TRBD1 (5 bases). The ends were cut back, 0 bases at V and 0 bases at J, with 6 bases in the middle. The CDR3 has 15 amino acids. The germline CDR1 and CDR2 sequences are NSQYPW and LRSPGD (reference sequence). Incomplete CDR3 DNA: TGCACCTGCAGTGCAGATCAGGGTAACTATGCT. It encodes CTCSADQGNYA. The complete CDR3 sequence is CTCSADQGNYAEQFF. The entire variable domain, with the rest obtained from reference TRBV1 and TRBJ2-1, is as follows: VTLLEQNPRWRLVPRGQAVNLRCILKNSQYPWMSWYQQDLQKQLQWLFTLRSPGDKEVKSLPGADYLATRVTDTELRLQVANMSQGRTLYCTCSADQGNYAEQFFGPGTRLTVL.

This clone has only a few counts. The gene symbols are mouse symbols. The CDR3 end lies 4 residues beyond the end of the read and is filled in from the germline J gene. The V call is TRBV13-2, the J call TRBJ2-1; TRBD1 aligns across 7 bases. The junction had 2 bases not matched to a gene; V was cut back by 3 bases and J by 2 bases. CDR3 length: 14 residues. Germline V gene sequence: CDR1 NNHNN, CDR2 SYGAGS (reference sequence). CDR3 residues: CASGGDRDYAEQFF. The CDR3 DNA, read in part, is TGTGCCAGCGGTGGTGACAGGGACTATGCT.

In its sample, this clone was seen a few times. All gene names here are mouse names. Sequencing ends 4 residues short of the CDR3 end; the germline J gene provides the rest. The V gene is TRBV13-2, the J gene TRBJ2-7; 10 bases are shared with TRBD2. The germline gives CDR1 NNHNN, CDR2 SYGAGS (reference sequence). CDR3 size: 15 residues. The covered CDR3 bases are TGTGCCAGCGGTGATGTGGGACTGGGGCCTTAT. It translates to CASGDVGLGPY. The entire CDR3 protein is CASGDVGLGPYEQYF.

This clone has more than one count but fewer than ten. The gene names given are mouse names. Incomplete CDR3 DNA: TGTGCCAGCAGTCCGGGACAGGGGGCAGTCACCGGG. The encoded protein is CASSPGQGAVTG. The entire CDR3 reads CASSPGQGAVTGQLYF. V is TRBV13-3 and J is TRBJ2-2; 12 bases align to TRBD1. The read terminates 4 residues before the CDR3 end, so the remaining end is supplied by the germline J gene. The length of the CDR3 is 16 residues. Germline assignment: CDR1 NNHDY and CDR2 SYVADS. Losses at the gene ends were 4 bases for V and 4 bases for J; bases not matched to a gene: 5.

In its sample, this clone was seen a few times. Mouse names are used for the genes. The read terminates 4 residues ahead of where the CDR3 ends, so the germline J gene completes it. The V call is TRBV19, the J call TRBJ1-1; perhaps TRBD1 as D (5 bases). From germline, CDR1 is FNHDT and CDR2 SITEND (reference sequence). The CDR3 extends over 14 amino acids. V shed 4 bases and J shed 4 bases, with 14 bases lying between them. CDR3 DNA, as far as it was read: TGTGCCAGCAGTCCAGGGAAGATAGGCACA. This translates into CASSPGKIGT. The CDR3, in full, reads CASSPGKIGTEVFF.

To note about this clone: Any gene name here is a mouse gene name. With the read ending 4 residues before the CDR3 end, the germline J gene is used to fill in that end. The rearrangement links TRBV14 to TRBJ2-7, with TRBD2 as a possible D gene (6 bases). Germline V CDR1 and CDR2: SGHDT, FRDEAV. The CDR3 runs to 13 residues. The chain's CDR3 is CASSGGRRYEQYF. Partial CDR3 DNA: TGTGCCAGCAGTGGGGGGAGGAGATAT.

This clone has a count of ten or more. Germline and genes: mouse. CDR3 DNA, as far as it was read: TGTGCCAGCAGTGATGGGGCAGGGCTTCTCCAAGAC. It translates to CASSDGAGLLQD. The complete CDR3 reads CASSDGAGLLQDTQYF. This chain connects TRBV13-3 to TRBJ2-5; D is perhaps TRBD1 (5 bases). From the germline J gene comes the end of the CDR3, since the read stops 4 residues before it. Germline V gene lookup returns CDR1 NNHDY and CDR2 SYVADS. Trimming shortened V by 0 bases and J by 2 bases, and 13 bases separated the two germline ends. The CDR3 length is 16 residues. Drawing the rest from reference TRBV13-3 and TRBJ2-5, the complete variable domain is EAAVTQSPRSKVAVTGGKVTLSCHQTNNHDYMYWYRQDTGHGLRLIHYSYVADSTEKGDIPDGYKASRPSQENFSLILELASLSQTAVYFCASSDGAGLLQDTQYFGPGTRLLVL.

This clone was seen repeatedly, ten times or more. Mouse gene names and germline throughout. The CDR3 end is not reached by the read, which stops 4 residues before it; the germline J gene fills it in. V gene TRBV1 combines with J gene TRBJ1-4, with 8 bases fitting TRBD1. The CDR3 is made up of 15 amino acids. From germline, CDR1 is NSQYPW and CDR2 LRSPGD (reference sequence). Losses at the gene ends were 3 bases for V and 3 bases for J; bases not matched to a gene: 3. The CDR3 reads CTCSARTGPNERLFF. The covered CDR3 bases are TGCACCTGCAGTGCCAGGACAGGGCCCAACGAA.

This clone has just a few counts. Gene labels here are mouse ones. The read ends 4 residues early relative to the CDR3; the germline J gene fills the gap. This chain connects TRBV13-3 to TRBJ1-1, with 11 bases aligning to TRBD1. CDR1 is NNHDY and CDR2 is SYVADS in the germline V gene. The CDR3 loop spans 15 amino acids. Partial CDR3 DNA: TGTGCCAGCAGTGATGAAGGGACAGGGGGGACA. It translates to CASSDEGTGGT. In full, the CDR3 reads CASSDEGTGGTEVFF.

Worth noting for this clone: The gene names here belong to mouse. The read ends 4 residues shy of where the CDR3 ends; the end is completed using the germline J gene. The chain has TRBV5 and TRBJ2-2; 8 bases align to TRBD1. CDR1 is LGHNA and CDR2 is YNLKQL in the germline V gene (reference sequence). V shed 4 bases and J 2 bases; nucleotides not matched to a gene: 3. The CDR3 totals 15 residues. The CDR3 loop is CASSPRQGNTGQLYF. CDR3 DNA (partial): TGTGCCAGCAGCCCCAGACAGGGGAACACCGGG.

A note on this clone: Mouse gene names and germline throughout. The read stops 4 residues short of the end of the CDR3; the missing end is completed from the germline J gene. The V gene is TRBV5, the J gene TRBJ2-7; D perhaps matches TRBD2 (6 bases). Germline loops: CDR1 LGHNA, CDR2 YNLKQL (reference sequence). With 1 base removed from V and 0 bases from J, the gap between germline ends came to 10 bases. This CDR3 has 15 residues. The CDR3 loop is CASSQAGGLSYEQYF. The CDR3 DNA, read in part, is TGTGCCAGCAGCCAAGCGGGGGGTCTCTCCTAT.

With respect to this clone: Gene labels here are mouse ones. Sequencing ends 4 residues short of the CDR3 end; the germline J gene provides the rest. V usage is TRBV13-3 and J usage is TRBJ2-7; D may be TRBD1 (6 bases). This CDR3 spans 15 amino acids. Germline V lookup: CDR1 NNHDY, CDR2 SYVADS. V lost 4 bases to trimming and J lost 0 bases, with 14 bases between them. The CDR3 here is CASSLRDKLSYEQYF. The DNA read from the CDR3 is TGTGCCAGCAGTCTCCGGGACAAACTCTCCTAT.